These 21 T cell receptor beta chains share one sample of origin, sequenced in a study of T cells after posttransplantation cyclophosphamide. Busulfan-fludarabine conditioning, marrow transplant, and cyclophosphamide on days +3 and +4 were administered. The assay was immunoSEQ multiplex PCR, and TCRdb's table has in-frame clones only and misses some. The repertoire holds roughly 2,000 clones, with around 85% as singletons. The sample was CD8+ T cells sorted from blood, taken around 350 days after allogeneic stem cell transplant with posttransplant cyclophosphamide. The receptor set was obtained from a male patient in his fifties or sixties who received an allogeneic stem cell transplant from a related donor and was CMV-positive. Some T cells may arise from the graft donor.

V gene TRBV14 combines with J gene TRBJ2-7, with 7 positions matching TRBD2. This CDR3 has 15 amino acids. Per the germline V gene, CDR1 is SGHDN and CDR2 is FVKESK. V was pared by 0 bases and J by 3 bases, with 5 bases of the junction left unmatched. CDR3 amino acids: CASSQEGGLDYEQYF. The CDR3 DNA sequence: TGTGCCAGCAGCCAAGAGGGGGGGTTGGACTACGAGCAGTACTTC. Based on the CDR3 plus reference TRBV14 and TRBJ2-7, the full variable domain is EAGVTQFPSHSVIEKGQTVTLRCDPISGHDNLYWYRRVMGKEIKFLLHFVKESKQDESGMPNNRFLAERTGGTYSTLKVQPAELEDSGVYFCASSQEGGLDYEQYFGPGTRLTVT.

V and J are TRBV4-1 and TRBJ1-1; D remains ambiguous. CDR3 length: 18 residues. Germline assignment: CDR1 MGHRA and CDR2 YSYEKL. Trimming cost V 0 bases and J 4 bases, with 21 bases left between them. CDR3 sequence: CASSQDRLSRIAITEAFF. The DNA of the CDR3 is TGCGCCAGCAGCCAAGATCGGTTATCGAGGATTGCCATCACTGAAGCTTTCTTT.

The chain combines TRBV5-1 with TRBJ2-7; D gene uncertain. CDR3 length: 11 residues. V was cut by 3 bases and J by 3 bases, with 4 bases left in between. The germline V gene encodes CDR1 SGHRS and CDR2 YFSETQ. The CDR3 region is CASSSFYEQYF. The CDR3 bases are TGCGCCAGCAGCTCCTTCTACGAGCAGTACTTC.

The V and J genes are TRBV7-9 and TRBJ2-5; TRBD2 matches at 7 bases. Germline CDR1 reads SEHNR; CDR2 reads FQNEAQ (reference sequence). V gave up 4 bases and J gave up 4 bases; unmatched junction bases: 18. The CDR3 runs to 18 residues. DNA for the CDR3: TGTGCCAGCAGCTCCCCCGGGGGGAAGCGGGTAGAGGGAGAGACCCAGTACTTC. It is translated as CASSSPGGKRVEGETQYF.

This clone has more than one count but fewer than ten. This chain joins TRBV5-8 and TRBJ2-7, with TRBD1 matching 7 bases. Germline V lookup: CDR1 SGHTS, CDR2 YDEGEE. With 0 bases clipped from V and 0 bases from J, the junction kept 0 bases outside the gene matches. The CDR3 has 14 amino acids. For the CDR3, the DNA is TGTGCCAGCAGCTTGGGGGACAGCTCCTACGAGCAGTACTTC. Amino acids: CASSLGDSSYEQYF.

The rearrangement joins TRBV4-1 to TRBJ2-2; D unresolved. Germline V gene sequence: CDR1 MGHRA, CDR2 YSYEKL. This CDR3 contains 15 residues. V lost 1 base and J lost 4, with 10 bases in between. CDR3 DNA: TGCGCCAGCAGCCAAGTTGTTAGTACCACCGGGGAGCTGTTTTTT. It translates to CASSQVVSTTGELFF.

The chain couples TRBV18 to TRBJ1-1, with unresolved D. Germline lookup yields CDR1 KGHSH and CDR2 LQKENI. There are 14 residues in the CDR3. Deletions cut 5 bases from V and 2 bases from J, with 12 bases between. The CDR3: CASSSRGSNTEAFF. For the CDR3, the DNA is TGTGCCAGCTCATCCCGAGGGAGTAACACTGAAGCTTTCTTT.

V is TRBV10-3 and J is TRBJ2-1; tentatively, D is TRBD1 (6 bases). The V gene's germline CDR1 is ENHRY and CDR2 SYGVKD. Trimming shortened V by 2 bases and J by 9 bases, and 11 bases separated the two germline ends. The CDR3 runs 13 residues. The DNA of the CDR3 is TGTGCCATCAGTGAGCCAGGGGAACCTGAGCAGTTCTTC. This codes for CAISEPGEPEQFF.

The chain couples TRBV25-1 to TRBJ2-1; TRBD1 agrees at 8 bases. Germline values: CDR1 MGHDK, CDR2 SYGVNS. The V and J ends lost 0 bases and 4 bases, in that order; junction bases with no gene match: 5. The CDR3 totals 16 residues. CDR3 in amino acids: CASSEYQGATYNEQFF. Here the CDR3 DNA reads TGTGCCAGCAGTGAATATCAGGGGGCGACTTACAATGAGCAGTTCTTC.

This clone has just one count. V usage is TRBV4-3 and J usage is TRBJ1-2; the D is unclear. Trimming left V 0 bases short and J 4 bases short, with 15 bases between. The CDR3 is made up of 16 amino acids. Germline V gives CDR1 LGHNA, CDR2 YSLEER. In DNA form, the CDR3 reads TGCGCCAGCAGCCAAGATTTTATGAGGGCCGGCTATGGCTACACCTTC. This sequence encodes CASSQDFMRAGYGYTF.

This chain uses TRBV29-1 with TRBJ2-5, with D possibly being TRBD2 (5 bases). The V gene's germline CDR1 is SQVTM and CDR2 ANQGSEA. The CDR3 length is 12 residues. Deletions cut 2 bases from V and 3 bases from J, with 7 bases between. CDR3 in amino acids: CSVEFGEETQYF. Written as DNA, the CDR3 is TGCAGCGTTGAATTCGGGGAAGAGACCCAGTACTTC.

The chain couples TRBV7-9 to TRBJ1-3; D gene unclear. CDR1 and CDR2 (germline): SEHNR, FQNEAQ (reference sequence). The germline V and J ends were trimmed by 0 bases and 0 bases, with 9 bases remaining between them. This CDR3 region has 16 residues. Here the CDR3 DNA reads TGTGCCAGCAGCTTAGCGGTCGGTGTCTCTGGAAACACCATATATTTT. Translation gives CASSLAVGVSGNTIYF.

The CDR3 DNA reads TGTGCCAGCAGGGGCCGAAGTGGGTACTCCTACGAGCAGTACTTC. Its protein product is CASRGRSGYSYEQYF. The chain is built from TRBV7-9 and TRBJ2-7; no firm D call. Trimming shortened V by 6 bases and J by 0 bases, and 15 bases separated the two germline ends. CDR3 size: 15 residues. Looked up from germline, CDR1 is SEHNR and CDR2 is FQNEAQ (reference sequence). The variable domain in full, completed from reference TRBV7-9 and TRBJ2-7, reads DTGVSQNPRHKITKRGQNVTFRCDPISEHNRLYWYRQTLGQGPEFLTYFQNEAQLEKSRLLSDRFSAERPKGSFSTLEIQRTEQGDSAMYLCASRGRSGYSYEQYFGPGTRLTVT.

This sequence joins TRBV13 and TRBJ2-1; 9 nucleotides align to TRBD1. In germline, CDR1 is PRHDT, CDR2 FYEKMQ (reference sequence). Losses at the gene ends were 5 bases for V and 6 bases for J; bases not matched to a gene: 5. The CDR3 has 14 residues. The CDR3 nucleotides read TGTGCCAGCAGCGGGACAGGGAGCGGCAATGAGCAGTTCTTC. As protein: CASSGTGSGNEQFF.

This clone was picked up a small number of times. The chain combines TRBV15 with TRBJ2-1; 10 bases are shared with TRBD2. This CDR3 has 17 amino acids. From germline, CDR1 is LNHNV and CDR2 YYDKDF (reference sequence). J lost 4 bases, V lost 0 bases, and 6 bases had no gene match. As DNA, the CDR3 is TGTGCCACCAGCAGAGATCGAGGACTAGCGGTTTACAATGAGCAGTTCTTC. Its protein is CATSRDRGLAVYNEQFF. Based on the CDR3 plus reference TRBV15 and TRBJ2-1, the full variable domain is DAMVIQNPRYQVTQFGKPVTLSCSQTLNHNVMYWYQQKSSQAPKLLFHYYDKDFNNEADTPDNFQSRRPNTSFCFLDIRSPGLGDTAMYLCATSRDRGLAVYNEQFFGPGTRLTVL.

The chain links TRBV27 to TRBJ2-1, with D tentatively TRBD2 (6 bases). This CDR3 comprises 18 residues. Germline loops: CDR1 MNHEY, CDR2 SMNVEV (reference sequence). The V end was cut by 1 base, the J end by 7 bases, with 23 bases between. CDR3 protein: CASSLYPPLATLLNEQFF. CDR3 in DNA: TGTGCCAGCAGTTTATACCCCCCCCTAGCGACCTTGTTGAATGAGCAGTTCTTC.

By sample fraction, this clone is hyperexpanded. CDR3 loop: CASSIRGQGANYGYTF. Written as DNA, the CDR3 is TGTGCCAGTAGTATTCGCGGACAGGGGGCGAACTATGGCTACACCTTC. The chain employs TRBV19 and TRBJ1-2; 11 bases are shared with TRBD1. The J segment lost 2 bases and the V segment lost 3 bases, leaving 5 bases of the junction unmatched. The germline CDR1 and CDR2 sequences are LNHDA and SQIVND (reference sequence). The CDR3 extends over 16 amino acids.

This chain's CDR3 is CSVDGPTVLSYNEQFF. For the CDR3, the DNA is TGCAGCGTTGATGGGCCGACAGTTCTCTCCTACAATGAGCAGTTCTTC. The rearrangement joins TRBV29-1 to TRBJ2-1, with D possibly TRBD1 on 5 matching bases. The V gene lost 3 bases and the J gene lost 0 bases, with 15 bases spanning the gap. The CDR3 spans 16 residues. The germline V gene has CDR1 SQVTM and CDR2 ANQGSEA.

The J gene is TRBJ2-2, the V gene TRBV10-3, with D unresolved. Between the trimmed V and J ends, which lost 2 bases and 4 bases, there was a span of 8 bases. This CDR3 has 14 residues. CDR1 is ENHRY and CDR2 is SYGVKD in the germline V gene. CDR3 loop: CAISESVLTGELFF. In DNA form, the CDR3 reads TGTGCCATCAGTGAGAGCGTCCTCACCGGGGAGCTGTTTTTT.

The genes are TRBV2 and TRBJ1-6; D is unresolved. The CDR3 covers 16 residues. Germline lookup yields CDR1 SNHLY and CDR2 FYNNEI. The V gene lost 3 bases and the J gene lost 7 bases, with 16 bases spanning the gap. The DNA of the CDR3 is TGTGCCAGCAGTGATCGGGGAGGTACCCCAAATTCACCCCTCCACTTT. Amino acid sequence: CASSDRGGTPNSPLHF.

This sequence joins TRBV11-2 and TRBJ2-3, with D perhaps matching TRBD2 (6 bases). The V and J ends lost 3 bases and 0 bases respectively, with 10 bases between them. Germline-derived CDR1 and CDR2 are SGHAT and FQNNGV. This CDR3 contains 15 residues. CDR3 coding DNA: TGTGCCAGCAGCTTCGGGGCGGGGAGCACAGATACGCAGTATTTT. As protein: CASSFGAGSTDTQYF. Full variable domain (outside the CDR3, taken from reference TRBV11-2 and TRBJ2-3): EAGVAQSPRYKIIEKRQSVAFWCNPISGHATLYWYQQILGQGPKLLIQFQNNGVVDDSQLPKDRFSAERLKGVDSTLKIQPAKLEDSAVYLCASSFGAGSTDTQYFGPGTRLTVL.